The clone carrying this T cell receptor (beta chain) was counted ten times or more. Its antigen is currently unknown. The sample is drawn from a study of Graves' ophthalmopathy and Graves' hyperthyroidism. V lost 3 bases and J 0 bases, leaving 10 bases between the germline ends. This CDR3 contains 15 residues. Germline V gene data show CDR1 as KGHDR and CDR2 as SFDVKD. Overall study results and limits: Distinction of ophthalmopathy from stable hyperthyroidism by a 13-signature model reached approximately 89% sensitivity and approximately 80% specificity.

RNA served as the template for amplifying TCR beta CDR3 regions. First-round RT-PCR with HTBI primers preceded a second-round multiplex PCR. TCRdb called the multiplex PCR reads again in MiXCR, with one record for every CDR3 protein. The sample contains around 340,000 distinct CDR3 sequences, 17% of which appear only once. Patients with other autoimmune diseases, uncontrolled infections, pregnancy or lactation were excluded. PBMCs were isolated from an approximately 9.4 ml sample of fresh peripheral blood. This TCR derives from an adult man with Graves' ophthalmopathy. The rearrangement links TRBV24-1 to TRBJ2-5; D unresolved. The sequencing sample was made of peripheral blood. Written as DNA, the CDR3 is TGTGCCACCAGTGATACTACCCAGTACCAAGAGACCCAGTACTTC. Encoded protein: CATSDTTQYQETQYF.